This T cell receptor beta chain was retrieved from a study of T cell changes during pregnancy in multiple sclerosis. The CDR3 spans 13 residues. In germline, CDR1 is ENHRY, CDR2 SYGVKD. V lost 10 bases and J 7 bases, leaving 14 bases between the germline ends. Some clones are missing from TCRdb's copy, which holds only in-frame ones; the method was immunoSEQ multiplex PCR. The sample yields 70,000 or so clones, about 89% seen once. Sequenced here: CD4+ T cells from peripheral blood mononuclear cells, sampled before pregnancy. This sequence was found in a female donor with multiple sclerosis, enrolled in a pregnancy study. The V call is TRBV10-3, the J call TRBJ1-6, with D maybe TRBD1 (5 bases). In DNA form, the CDR3 reads TGTGCCACTAGTGACAGAATGAATTCACCCCTCCACTTT. Translating it yields CATSDRMNSPLHF.